This TCR beta chain was obtained from a study of PD-1 blockade in classical Hodgkin lymphoma. Study-level findings and limits: Excluded were patients who started nivolumab under 1 year after ASCT, a group that had lower diversity.

The V gene's germline CDR1 is SGDLS and CDR2 YYNGEE. This CDR3 region has 15 residues. The V segment lost 0 bases and the J segment 1 base; nucleotides outside the gene matches: 0. Here immunoSEQ multiplex PCR was the method, and the copy in TCRdb shows in-frame clones only, minus some. The repertoire has 50,000 or so clones, 86% of them found once; the top ten carry 6.5% to 8%. Time point meaning: cycle 4 day 1 (C4D1), after 5 to 7 weeks of nivolumab. All the patients suffered relapse after autologous stem cell transplantation, and brentuximab vedotin exposure differed. This clone was seen just once. Its antigen is unknown.

The chain links TRBV9 to TRBJ2-2, with 7 bases aligning to TRBD2. Here the sequenced sample was peripheral blood mononuclear cells (PBMCs), taken before the fourth cycle of nivolumab. This clonotype was sampled from a human donor with classical Hodgkin lymphoma. This CDR3 reads CASSVVAGNTGELFF. The CDR3 nucleotides are TGTGCCAGCAGCGTAGTAGCGGGGAACACCGGGGAGCTGTTTTTT.